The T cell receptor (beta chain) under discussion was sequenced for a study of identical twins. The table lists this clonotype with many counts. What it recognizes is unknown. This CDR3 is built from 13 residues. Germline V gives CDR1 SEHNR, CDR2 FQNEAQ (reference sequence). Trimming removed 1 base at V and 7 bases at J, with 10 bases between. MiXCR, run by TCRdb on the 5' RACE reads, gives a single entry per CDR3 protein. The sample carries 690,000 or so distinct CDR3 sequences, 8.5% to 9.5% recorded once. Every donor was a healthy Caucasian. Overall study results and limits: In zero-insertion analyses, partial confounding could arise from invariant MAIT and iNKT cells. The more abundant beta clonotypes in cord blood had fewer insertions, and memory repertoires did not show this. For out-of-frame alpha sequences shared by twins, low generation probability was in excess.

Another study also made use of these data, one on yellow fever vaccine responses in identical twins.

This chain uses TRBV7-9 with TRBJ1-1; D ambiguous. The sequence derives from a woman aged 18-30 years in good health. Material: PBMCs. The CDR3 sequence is CASSLEGRGEAFF. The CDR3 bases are TGTGCCAGCAGCTTAGAGGGTAGAGGTGAAGCTTTCTTT.